This T cell receptor beta chain is from a study of cytomegalovirus exposure and HLA in healthy donors. The study's findings and limits: According to a later analysis, TCR clusters from the first cohort tended to co-occur in the approximately 120 validation repertoires. For most TCR sequences rarity was the rule, although some public TCRs occurred in many donors. It was reported that the classifier diagnosed cytomegalovirus status with high specificity and sensitivity in both the original and validation cohorts. The study listed 150 to 200 cytomegalovirus-associated TCR beta chains.

The assay was immunoSEQ multiplex PCR, and TCRdb's table has in-frame clones only and misses some. The sample shows approximately 62,000 clones, about 91% of them seen only once. Details on this clone: The antigen remains unidentified.

Germline loops: CDR1 SQVTM, CDR2 ANQGSEA. Losses at the gene ends were 4 bases for V and 6 bases for J; bases not matched to a gene: 12. The length of the CDR3 is 15 residues. Sequencing was performed on PBMCs. V is TRBV29-1 and J is TRBJ2-1; 7 bases agree with TRBD2. This TCR derives from a young woman in good health and CMV-seronegative. Here the CDR3 reads CSVGALLAETNEQFF. The CDR3 DNA reads TGCAGCGTTGGGGCCTTGCTAGCGGAGACCAATGAGCAGTTCTTC.